One sample yielded the 28 T cell receptor beta chains listed below, sequenced in a study of control samples from healthy donors and cancer patients. Generated by immunoSEQ multiplex PCR, the TCRdb table keeps only in-frame clones and is missing some. Recorded for this sample: approximately 190,000 clones. The specimen was blood. These receptors were collected from a woman in her twenties or thirties in good health.

The chain has TRBV19 and TRBJ2-7; 12 nucleotides line up with TRBD1. The CDR3 totals 14 residues. The V and J ends lost 5 bases and 6 bases, in that order; junction bases with no gene match: 5. Germline values: CDR1 LNHDA, CDR2 SQIVND (reference sequence). In nucleotides, the CDR3 is TGTGCCAGTAGTTCCCGGGACAGGGGGCTCGAGCAGTACTTC. It encodes CASSSRDRGLEQYF. Filled out from reference TRBV19 and TRBJ2-7, the complete variable domain reads DGGITQSPKYLFRKEGQNVTLSCEQNLNHDAMYWYRQDPGQGLRLIYYSQIVNDFQKGDIAEGYSVSREKKESFPLTVTSAQKNPTAFYLCASSSRDRGLEQYFGPGTRLTVT.

The chain employs TRBV10-3 and TRBJ1-2; 10 positions match TRBD1. Losses at the gene ends were 2 bases for V and 4 bases for J; bases not matched to a gene: 4. This CDR3 is built from 15 residues. Germline values: CDR1 ENHRY, CDR2 SYGVKD. Here the CDR3 DNA reads TGTGCCATCAGTGAGCCCGGGACAGGGGCCTATGGCTACACCTTC. Residues: CAISEPGTGAYGYTF.

This clone is labeled medium-sized based on frequency. The chain links TRBV24-1 to TRBJ1-3; TRBD1 might be the D (5 bases). Germline assignment: CDR1 KGHDR and CDR2 SFDVKD. The CDR3 extends over 16 amino acids. The V end lost 7 bases, the J end lost 2 bases, and 17 bases lay between the germline ends. The CDR3 reads CATSPSTGEAGNTIYF. The CDR3 DNA sequence: TGTGCCACCAGCCCGTCAACGGGGGAGGCTGGAAACACCATATATTTT.

The chain uses TRBV28 and TRBJ1-2, with a tentative D call TRBD1 (5 bases). The CDR3 sequence is 15 residues long. The germline V gene encodes CDR1 MDHEN and CDR2 SYDVKM. V lost 4 bases and J 3 bases, leaving 15 bases between the germline ends. The CDR3 protein is CASSSAGGFDYGYTF. The DNA for the CDR3 is TGTGCCAGCAGTTCCGCGGGGGGTTTTGACTATGGCTACACCTTC.

For this clone: Within the sample, other DNA sequences also encode this same CDR3. The genes are TRBV11-2 and TRBJ2-5; perhaps TRBD2 as D (6 bases). Trimming shortened V by 1 base and J by 3 bases, and 15 bases separated the two germline ends. This CDR3 spans 16 amino acids. CDR1 is SGHAT and CDR2 is FQNNGV in the germline V gene. For the CDR3, the DNA is TGTGCCAGCAGCTTAGGTCGTGGGTGGGGGGAAGAGACCCAGTACTTC. It specifies CASSLGRGWGEETQYF. The full variable domain, its missing parts supplied by reference TRBV11-2 and TRBJ2-5, is EAGVAQSPRYKIIEKRQSVAFWCNPISGHATLYWYQQILGQGPKLLIQFQNNGVVDDSQLPKDRFSAERLKGVDSTLKIQPAKLEDSAVYLCASSLGRGWGEETQYFGPGTRLLVL.

The chain carries TRBV10-3 and TRBJ1-1, with TRBD1 matching 7 bases. The V segment lost 7 bases and the J segment 2 bases; nucleotides outside the gene matches: 4. This CDR3 is built from 13 residues. CDR1 and CDR2 (germline): ENHRY, SYGVKD. The CDR3 nucleotides are TGTGCCATCAAGTGGACAGGCAACACTGAAGCTTTCTTT. Protein sequence: CAIKWTGNTEAFF.

The V gene is TRBV10-2, the J gene TRBJ2-3; TRBD2 aligns across 12 bases. This CDR3 has 15 residues. The germline CDR1 and CDR2 sequences are WSHSY and SAAADI. Trimming cost V 6 bases and J 2 bases; bases outside gene matches: 3. For the CDR3, the DNA is TGCGCCAGCAGAAGACTAGCGGGGGACACAGATACGCAGTATTTT. Its protein is CASRRLAGDTDTQYF.

This sequence joins TRBV18 and TRBJ2-5; D is perhaps TRBD1 or TRBD2 (5 bases each). The CDR3 loop spans 15 amino acids. Germline V lookup: CDR1 KGHSH, CDR2 LQKENI. V lost 3 bases and J lost 5, with 16 bases in between. This CDR3 reads CASSPSGGGVETQYF. CDR3 nucleotide sequence: TGTGCCAGCTCACCGTCGGGTGGGGGAGTGGAGACCCAGTACTTC.

The V call is TRBV11-2, the J call TRBJ2-5; unclear D gene. V was shortened by 8 bases and J by 9 bases, with 7 bases between the two germline ends. CDR3 length equals 9 residues. Germline V gene lookup returns CDR1 SGHAT and CDR2 FQNNGV. The CDR3 protein is CASGRAQYF. CDR3 DNA sequence: TGTGCCAGCGGCCGCGCCCAGTACTTC.

The rearrangement joins TRBV10-3 to TRBJ2-7; D perhaps matches TRBD2 (7 bases). Germline CDR1 reads ENHRY; CDR2 reads SYGVKD. The CDR3 is 14 amino acids. Trimming took 10 bases from V and 11 from J, leaving 27 bases between them. CDR3 amino acids: CANELGGGPPQEYF. CDR3 DNA: TGTGCCAACGAACTTGGGGGGGGGCCGCCCCAAGAGTACTTC.

This chain uses TRBV19 with TRBJ1-6; 7 positions agree with TRBD1. Germline CDR1 and CDR2: LNHDA and SQIVND (reference sequence). J was trimmed by 8 bases and V by 7 bases; bases with no gene match: 11. The CDR3 covers 15 residues. CDR3 sequence (DNA): TGTGCCAGTACCTTCCTACAGGGGATACATTCACCCCTCCACTTT. Protein product: CASTFLQGIHSPLHF.

The rearrangement joins TRBV6-2 or TRBV6-3 to TRBJ1-2; unclear D gene. Germline V gene data show CDR1 as MNHEY and CDR2 as SVGEGT. V was pared by 1 base and J by 1 base, with 10 bases between. CDR3 length: 15 amino acids. The CDR3 here is CASSYWADHNYGYTF. CDR3 sequence (DNA): TGTGCCAGCAGTTACTGGGCAGACCATAACTATGGCTACACCTTC.

V usage is TRBV27 and J usage is TRBJ1-6; maybe TRBD1 (5 bases). The CDR3 has 14 amino acids. With 5 bases removed from V and 4 bases from J, the gap between germline ends came to 9 bases. Germline CDR1 reads MNHEY; CDR2 reads SMNVEV (reference sequence). As DNA, the CDR3 is TGTGCCAGCAGTACGGGACGATATAATTCACCCCTCCACTTT. Translating it yields CASSTGRYNSPLHF.

The genes are TRBV6-2 or TRBV6-3 and TRBJ2-5, with D hard to call. The CDR3 is 14 residues long. Germline CDR1 and CDR2: MNHEY and SVGEGT. Trimming stripped 0 bases from V and 0 bases from J, with 5 bases between. This CDR3 reads CASSYSGYQETQYF. CDR3 bases: TGTGCCAGCAGTTACTCGGGGTACCAAGAGACCCAGTACTTC.

The V call is TRBV2, the J call TRBJ1-6, with TRBD1 identical over 7 bases. The V and J ends lost 7 bases and 10 bases, in that order; junction bases with no gene match: 10. This CDR3 has 14 residues. Germline-derived CDR1 and CDR2 are SNHLY and FYNNEI. CDR3 DNA: TGTGCCAGCACCACAGGGGAAAGGCGATCACCCCTCCACTTT. Its translation is CASTTGERRSPLHF.

The chain recombines TRBV18 with TRBJ2-3; possible D gene TRBD1, 5 bases. The V gene's germline CDR1 is KGHSH and CDR2 LQKENI. The length of the CDR3 is 16 residues. Trimming took 4 bases from V and 3 from J, leaving 17 bases between them. CDR3 sequence (DNA): TGTGCCAGCTCACTCAACCTCGCAAGACAGACAGATACGCAGTATTTT. Protein sequence: CASSLNLARQTDTQYF.

This chain joins TRBV7-9 and TRBJ1-5; D is uncertain. CDR1 and CDR2 from the germline V gene are SEHNR and FQNEAQ (reference sequence). The CDR3 is made up of 12 amino acids. Deletions cut 7 bases from V and 6 bases from J, with 10 bases between. The CDR3 reads CASTTGSQPQHF. In DNA form, the CDR3 reads TGTGCCAGCACCACGGGGAGTCAGCCCCAGCATTTT.

The V gene is TRBV28, the J gene TRBJ1-1, with D hard to call. V lost 8 bases and J 1 base, leaving 20 bases between the germline ends. This CDR3 has 16 residues. Germline values: CDR1 MDHEN, CDR2 SYDVKM. CDR3 DNA sequence: TGTGCCAGCCCTTCTATCCGGGGTTCGGCGAACACTGAAGCTTTCTTT. Its translation is CASPSIRGSANTEAFF.

This chain uses TRBV7-2 with TRBJ2-1, with unresolved D. The CDR3 loop spans 17 amino acids. V lost 8 bases to trimming and J lost 0 bases, with 20 bases between them. Germline values: CDR1 SGHTA, CDR2 FQGNSA. The CDR3 protein is CASENVVSLPSYNEQFF. The CDR3 nucleotides read TGTGCCAGCGAAAACGTGGTCTCTCTACCCTCCTACAATGAGCAGTTCTTC.

The gene calls are TRBV3-1 (or the pseudogene TRBV3-2) and TRBJ2-6; D uncertain. V lost 8 bases to trimming and J lost 0 bases, with 5 bases between them. This CDR3 spans 13 amino acids. CDR1 and CDR2 (germline): LGHDT, YNNKEL (reference sequence). The CDR3 here is CASSSSGANVLTF. The CDR3 coding sequence is TGTGCCAGCTCTTCCTCTGGGGCCAACGTCCTGACTTTC.

The chain recombines TRBV10-3 with TRBJ2-7, with TRBD1 identical over 9 bases. The CDR3 is 12 residues long. The V gene's germline CDR1 is ENHRY and CDR2 SYGVKD. V shed 4 bases and J 7 bases; nucleotides not matched to a gene: 2. The CDR3 nucleotides read TGTGCCATCAGTGGGGACAGGGAGGAGCAGTACTTC. Its protein product is CAISGDREEQYF.

The chain couples TRBV2 to TRBJ1-6; D is undetermined. V lost 2 bases and J lost 4, with 12 bases in between. Per the germline V gene, CDR1 is SNHLY and CDR2 is FYNNEI. The CDR3 totals 16 residues. This CDR3 reads CASSETLVAYNSPLHF. The CDR3 DNA reads TGTGCCAGCAGTGAAACCTTGGTCGCGTATAATTCACCCCTCCACTTT.

The J gene is TRBJ1-1, the V gene TRBV2; perhaps TRBD1 as D (5 bases). Trimming cost V 4 bases and J 5 bases, with 14 bases left between them. From germline, CDR1 is SNHLY and CDR2 FYNNEI. This CDR3 contains 14 residues. CDR3 sequence: CASSVGRAGTEAFF. CDR3 nucleotides: TGTGCCAGCAGTGTGGGCAGGGCTGGTACTGAAGCTTTCTTT. The full variable domain, with the rest looked up from reference TRBV2 and TRBJ1-1, is EPEVTQTPSHQVTQMGQEVILRCVPISNHLYFYWYRQILGQKVEFLVSFYNNEISEKSEIFDDQFSVERPDGSNFTLKIRSTKLEDSAMYFCASSVGRAGTEAFFGQGTRLTVV.

The chain links TRBV28 to TRBJ1-2, with unresolved D. V was clipped by 5 bases and J by 4 bases, with 20 bases between them. Per the germline V gene, CDR1 is MDHEN and CDR2 is SYDVKM. The CDR3 loop spans 16 amino acids. CDR3 residues: CASSPDGPLWGYGYTF. The DNA of the CDR3 is TGTGCCAGCAGTCCGGACGGACCCTTATGGGGCTATGGCTACACCTTC.

The chain couples TRBV27 to TRBJ1-4; no clear D gene. CDR3 length: 15 residues. Germline-derived CDR1 and CDR2 are MNHEY and SMNVEV (reference sequence). The V end was cut by 5 bases, the J end by 5 bases, with 15 bases between. CDR3 nucleotide sequence: TGTGCCAGCAGTATAGGCCCGCTAAGAAATGAAAAACTGTTTTTT. Its translation: CASSIGPLRNEKLFF.

V and J are TRBV4-2 and TRBJ1-1; D unresolved. Germline CDR1 LGHNA, CDR2 YNFKEQ. The V and J ends lost 3 bases and 1 base respectively, with 9 bases between them. CDR3 length equals 14 residues. The CDR3 nucleotides read TGTGCCAGCAGCCAGCCCACAGAGAACACTGAAGCTTTCTTT. The encoded protein is CASSQPTENTEAFF.

The CDR3 loop is CANLRRGGTGSTDTQYF. CDR3 in DNA: TGTGCCAACCTAAGAAGGGGTGGGACAGGAAGCACAGATACGCAGTATTTT. This chain connects TRBV21-1 to TRBJ2-3; TRBD1, the table's D call, lacks a check against the DNA. TRBV21-1 is a pseudogene segment. The CDR3 spans 17 residues.

The chain combines TRBV12-3 or TRBV12-4 with TRBJ2-7; D remains unclear. Between the trimmed V and J ends, which lost 0 bases and 6 bases, there was a span of 3 bases. The CDR3 length is 11 residues. Written as DNA, the CDR3 is TGTGCCAGCAGTTTAGCGAGCGAGCAGTACTTC. Its protein product is CASSLASEQYF.